The rows below give T cell receptor beta chains drawn from one sample of a study of T cell responses to AZD1222 COVID-19 vaccine. The table came from immunoSEQ multiplex PCR; TCRdb's copy has only in-frame clones and leaves some out. The table shows around 120,000 clones, with around 86% occurring only once. Sample: peripheral blood, taken on day 0 of AZD1222 vaccination. These receptors were obtained from an adult in good health. The CDR3 runs from the conserved cysteine through the conserved F or W. The D gene is left open where the match is weak. A clone size is listed for some rows: how often the clone was seen (once, few, many), or a class if it is expanded.

v_call: TRBV6-1
j_call: TRBJ2-7
clone_size: .
d_call: .
cdr3_aa: CASSEGHEQYF
cdr3_nt: TGTGCCAGCAGTGAAGGCCACGAGCAGTACTTC

v_call: TRBV5-6
j_call: TRBJ2-1
clone_size: .
d_call: TRBD1
cdr3_aa: CASSLGQGYNEQFF
cdr3_nt: TGTGCCAGCAGCCTCGGACAGGGTTACAATGAGCAGTTCTTC

v_call: TRBV6-1
j_call: TRBJ2-7
clone_size: .
d_call: .
cdr3_aa: CASSEAGTPRGFEQYF
cdr3_nt: TGTGCCAGCAGTGAAGCGGGGACCCCGAGAGGTTTCGAGCAGTACTTC

v_call: TRBV13
j_call: TRBJ1-2
clone_size: few
d_call: .
cdr3_aa: CASSLGFVDYGYTF
cdr3_nt: TGTGCCAGCAGCTTAGGTTTTGTAGACTATGGCTACACCTTC

v_call: TRBV10-3
j_call: TRBJ1-5
clone_size: .
d_call: .
cdr3_aa: CAIRRNINQPQHF
cdr3_nt: TGTGCCATCAGACGTAATATCAATCAGCCCCAGCATTTT

v_call: TRBV7-2
j_call: TRBJ2-7
clone_size: .
d_call: .
cdr3_aa: CASSSTQGYEQYF
cdr3_nt: TGTGCCAGCAGCTCGACCCAGGGTTACGAGCAGTACTTC

v_call: TRBV7-8
j_call: TRBJ1-6
clone_size: once
d_call: .
cdr3_aa: CASSLVWGGNSPLHF
cdr3_nt: TGTGCCAGCAGCTTAGTATGGGGGGGAAATTCACCCCTCCACTTT

v_call: TRBV5-1
j_call: TRBJ2-7
clone_size: once
d_call: TRBD1
cdr3_aa: CASSLQGDYEQYF
cdr3_nt: TGCGCCAGCAGCCTACAGGGGGACTACGAGCAGTACTTC

v_call: TRBV9
j_call: TRBJ1-2
clone_size: .
d_call: .
cdr3_aa: CASSVGGTPYGYTF
cdr3_nt: TGTGCCAGCAGCGTAGGAGGGACACCCTATGGCTACACCTTC

v_call: TRBV18
j_call: TRBJ1-5
clone_size: .
d_call: TRBD1
cdr3_aa: CASSAPGTVNQPQHF
cdr3_nt: TGTGCCAGCTCAGCCCCCGGGACAGTGAATCAGCCCCAGCATTTT

v_call: TRBV5-6
j_call: TRBJ2-7
clone_size: .
d_call: TRBD1
cdr3_aa: CASSWGTDYEQYF
cdr3_nt: TGTGCCAGCAGCTGGGGGACAGATTACGAGCAGTACTTC

v_call: TRBV27
j_call: TRBJ1-2
clone_size: .
d_call: .
cdr3_aa: CASSARDTNYGYTF
cdr3_nt: TGTGCCAGCAGTGCCCGGGACACGAACTATGGCTACACCTTC

v_call: TRBV10-3
j_call: TRBJ1-1
clone_size: once
d_call: TRBD1
cdr3_aa: CAISEPRMTGAGEAFF
cdr3_nt: TGTGCCATCAGTGAGCCCCGGATGACAGGGGCGGGTGAAGCTTTCTTT

v_call: TRBV6-1
j_call: TRBJ2-1
clone_size: .
d_call: TRBD2
cdr3_aa: CASSEDPAGEPYNEQFF
cdr3_nt: TGTGCCAGCAGTGAAGATCCAGCGGGGGAACCCTACAATGAGCAGTTCTTC

v_call: TRBV4-1
j_call: TRBJ1-2
clone_size: .
d_call: .
cdr3_aa: CASSQVGRSLAGANYGYTF
cdr3_nt: TGCGCCAGCAGCCAAGTCGGCCGTTCTCTTGCCGGTGCTAACTATGGCTACACCTTC

v_call: TRBV2
j_call: TRBJ1-5
clone_size: .
d_call: .
cdr3_aa: CASSKKGVRNQPQHF
cdr3_nt: TGTGCCAGCAGTAAAAAGGGGGTAAGGAATCAGCCCCAGCATTTT

v_call: TRBV14
j_call: TRBJ1-1
clone_size: .
d_call: .
cdr3_aa: CASSRLGPSREAFF
cdr3_nt: TGTGCCAGCAGCCGCCTAGGACCGTCCCGGGAAGCTTTCTTT

v_call: TRBV12-3/TRBV12-4
j_call: TRBJ1-2
clone_size: once
d_call: .
cdr3_aa: CASSLRVSYGYTF
cdr3_nt: TGTGCCAGCAGTTTGCGGGTTTCCTATGGCTACACCTTC

v_call: TRBV6-6
j_call: TRBJ2-5
clone_size: .
d_call: TRBD2
cdr3_aa: CASSLGLAGLQETQYF
cdr3_nt: TGTGCCAGCAGCCTTGGACTAGCGGGGCTTCAAGAGACCCAGTACTTC

v_call: TRBV21-1
j_call: TRBJ2-1
clone_size: .
d_call: .
cdr3_aa: CASVTSGGLDEQFF
cdr3_nt: TGTGCCAGCGTCACTAGCGGGGGGTTAGATGAGCAGTTCTTC

v_call: TRBV3-1/TRBV3-2
j_call: TRBJ1-2
clone_size: .
d_call: .
cdr3_aa: CASSHARDNYGYTF
cdr3_nt: TGTGCCAGCAGCCACGCCAGGGATAACTATGGCTACACCTTC

v_call: TRBV19
j_call: TRBJ2-7
clone_size: .
d_call: .
cdr3_aa: CASSMLITDYEQYF
cdr3_nt: TGTGCCAGTAGTATGCTGATTACGGACTACGAGCAGTACTTC

v_call: TRBV11-2
j_call: TRBJ2-3
clone_size: .
d_call: .
cdr3_aa: CASRPIRGTDTQYF
cdr3_nt: TGTGCCAGCAGACCAATCAGGGGCACAGATACGCAGTATTTT

v_call: TRBV29-1
j_call: TRBJ2-7
clone_size: .
d_call: TRBD1
cdr3_aa: CSVEGQGGNEQYF
cdr3_nt: TGCAGCGTTGAGGGACAGGGGGGGAACGAGCAGTACTTC

v_call: TRBV10-2
j_call: TRBJ2-5
clone_size: .
d_call: TRBD1
cdr3_aa: CASRGQGFWETQYF
cdr3_nt: TGCGCCAGCAGGGGACAGGGCTTTTGGGAGACCCAGTACTTC

v_call: TRBV15
j_call: TRBJ1-4
clone_size: few
d_call: .
cdr3_aa: CATSEGGSREKLFF
cdr3_nt: TGTGCCACCAGCGAGGGTGGTTCGCGAGAAAAACTGTTTTTT

v_call: TRBV7-9
j_call: TRBJ2-3
clone_size: once
d_call: .
cdr3_aa: CASSSSTGSLDTQYF
cdr3_nt: TGTGCCAGCAGCTCATCTACTGGGAGCCTAGATACGCAGTATTTT